This T cell receptor beta chain was captured in a study of shared clonotypes between healthy human individuals. Regarding the study as a whole: In this cohort, only blood was sampled, and tissue repertoires likely differ. A generally larger estimated richness was seen in naive subsets than in memory subsets.

This clone was recorded once. Its antigen is not known. Other DNA sequences of this sample code for an identical CDR3. Per the germline V gene, CDR1 is SGHAT and CDR2 is FQNNGV. The CDR3 contains 13 residues. V lost 2 bases and J 0 bases, leaving 1 base between the germline ends. Several immunoSEQ plates held equal portions of the genomic DNA taken from each subset. Original processing notes: Filtering differed because ImmunoSEQ produced junction-only sequences that carried no quality scores. Data came from immunoSEQ multiplex PCR; TCRdb stores just in-frame clones and leaves some out. Clone size and the V and J calls come from that table; the DNA yielded D and trimming. The table has 2 million to 2.5 million clones, under 97% seen once.

This chain joins TRBV11-2 and TRBJ2-2, with D uncertain. The sequence derives from a man between 18 and 35 years old in good health. Sequenced material: naive CD4+ T cells sorted from blood. Subset: CD45RA+ positively selected. The CDR3 nucleotides read TGTGCCAGCAGCTTATCGAACACCGGGGAGCTGTTTTTT. As protein: CASSLSNTGELFF.